The 12 T cell receptor beta chains below all came from one sample that was sequenced in a study of T cell changes during pregnancy in multiple sclerosis. Using immunoSEQ multiplex PCR, the repertoire was profiled, and TCRdb retains in-frame clones only, with some absent. The data show about 40,000 clones, roughly 94% seen once. The sequences come from peripheral blood, collected in the third trimester of pregnancy. The receptors were sampled from a female donor with multiple sclerosis, enrolled in a pregnancy study.

The gene calls are TRBV5-6 and TRBJ2-1; the match to TRBD2 covers 8 bases. CDR1 and CDR2 from the germline V gene are SGHDT and YYEEEE. Unmatched junction bases numbered 7, after V lost 4 bases and J lost 1 base. This CDR3 comprises 16 residues. CDR3 DNA: TGTGCCAGCAGCCTGGCCCTAGCGGGTTCCTACAATGAGCAGTTCTTC. It codes for CASSLALAGSYNEQFF.

The gene calls are TRBV27 and TRBJ2-7; 7 bases fit TRBD1. This CDR3 has 13 amino acids. J lost 6 bases, V lost 6 bases, and 8 bases had no gene match. Germline V gives CDR1 MNHEY, CDR2 SMNVEV (reference sequence). The CDR3 loop reads CASSSQGVSEQYF. As DNA, the CDR3 is TGTGCCAGCAGCTCTCAGGGGGTATCCGAGCAGTACTTC.

The genes are TRBV5-1 and TRBJ1-1; no firm D call. Germline loops: CDR1 SGHRS, CDR2 YFSETQ. The V gene lost 0 bases and the J gene lost 2 bases, with 5 bases spanning the gap. The CDR3 loop spans 13 amino acids. DNA of the CDR3: TGCGCCAGCAGCTTGGACAGCAACACTGAAGCTTTCTTT. It is translated as CASSLDSNTEAFF.

The CDR3 DNA is TGTGCCAGCAGCCCTCAGGGGGAGTTCGCCGGGGAGCTGTTTTTT. Protein product: CASSPQGEFAGELFF. The chain employs TRBV9 and TRBJ2-2; 7 bases fit TRBD1. Germline values: CDR1 SGDLS, CDR2 YYNGEE. This CDR3 spans 15 amino acids. The ends lost 4 bases at V and 6 bases at J; junction bases unmatched: 9.

The chain is built from TRBV9 and TRBJ2-3; D gene ambiguous. The CDR3 has 13 amino acids. Looked up from germline, CDR1 is SGDLS and CDR2 is YYNGEE. The V gene lost 0 bases and the J gene lost 5 bases, with 7 bases spanning the gap. The chain's CDR3 is CASSVDSGDTQYF. In DNA form, the CDR3 reads TGTGCCAGCAGCGTAGATTCCGGAGATACGCAGTATTTT.

This chain connects TRBV27 to TRBJ1-2; D gene unclear. This CDR3 comprises 13 residues. Germline lookup yields CDR1 MNHEY and CDR2 SMNVEV (reference sequence). V was shortened by 5 bases and J by 4 bases, with 11 bases between the two germline ends. CDR3 sequence: CASSLTQSYGYTF. CDR3 DNA sequence: TGTGCCAGCAGTCTGACACAATCCTATGGCTACACCTTC.

The V and J genes are TRBV28 and TRBJ1-2; TRBD1 matches at 8 bases. V trimming: 4 bases; J trimming: 4 bases; junction bases outside the gene matches: 11. CDR1 and CDR2 from the germline V gene are MDHEN and SYDVKM. The CDR3 extends over 16 amino acids. CDR3 sequence: CASSYPRGDRLYGYTF. CDR3 sequence (DNA): TGTGCCAGCAGTTACCCCCGAGGGGACAGGCTCTATGGCTACACCTTC.

J is TRBJ2-7 and V is TRBV5-4; 10 nucleotides match TRBD2. Germline CDR1 is SGHNT and CDR2 is YYREEE (reference sequence). Trimming removed 5 bases from V and 5 bases from J; junction bases left unmatched: 4. CDR3 length equals 13 residues. The CDR3 here is CASSSGGPNEQYF. For the CDR3, the DNA is TGTGCCAGCAGTAGCGGGGGGCCCAACGAGCAGTACTTC. The full variable domain, completed using reference TRBV5-4 and TRBJ2-7, is ETGVTQSPTHLIKTRGQQVTLRCSSQSGHNTVSWYQQALGQGPQFIFQYYREEENGRGNFPPRFSGLQFPNYSSELNVNALELDDSALYLCASSSGGPNEQYFGPGTRLTVT.

The sample holds one count of this clone. Here the CDR3 reads CASSPGERRGLNTEAFF. The CDR3 DNA reads TGTGCCAGTAGTCCTGGAGAGAGGAGAGGATTGAACACTGAAGCTTTCTTT. The chain uses TRBV19 and TRBJ1-1; no clear D gene. V was cut by 5 bases and J by 0 bases, with 19 bases left in between. The V gene's germline CDR1 is LNHDA and CDR2 SQIVND (reference sequence). The CDR3 length is 17 residues.

The V gene is TRBV9, the J gene TRBJ1-3, with D perhaps TRBD1 (6 bases). Trimming stripped 3 bases from V and 4 bases from J, with 14 bases between. The CDR3 contains 15 residues. Germline CDR1 SGDLS, CDR2 YYNGEE. Written as DNA, the CDR3 is TGTGCCAGCAGCGCCGAGGCAGGGGACGGAAACACCATATATTTT. Residues: CASSAEAGDGNTIYF.

The chain is built from TRBV30 and TRBJ1-1, with 8 bases aligning to TRBD1. The CDR3 extends over 14 amino acids. Per the germline V gene, CDR1 is GTSNPN and CDR2 is SVGIG (reference sequence). Losses at the gene ends were 5 bases for V and 1 base for J; bases not matched to a gene: 6. CDR3 loop: CAWSRDRRNTEAFF. The CDR3 DNA is TGTGCCTGGTCCCGGGACAGGAGGAACACTGAAGCTTTCTTT.

In nucleotides, the CDR3 is TGTGCCAGCACCGACTCCAATGATCAGCCCCAGCATTTT. Protein sequence: CASTDSNDQPQHF. The gene calls are TRBV18 and TRBJ1-5; D is undetermined. CDR1 is KGHSH and CDR2 is LQKENI in the germline V gene. CDR3 length: 13 residues. With 8 bases removed from V and 5 bases from J, the gap between germline ends came to 13 bases.